The 8 T cell receptor beta chains reported below all come from one sample, sequenced in a study of cytomegalovirus exposure and HLA in healthy donors. Amplification used 60 Vbeta primers and 13 Jbeta primers. Clones were sequenced by immunoSEQ multiplex PCR, and TCRdb holds only the in-frame ones, with some missing. Here the sample spans 120,000 or so clones, roughly four fifths being singletons. The sequencing input was PBMCs. Every receptor here comes from a middle-aged woman in good health and CMV-seropositive.

With respect to this clone: Relative to the germline gene, one junction end is altered; a read error may explain this. The chain joins TRBV19 to TRBJ1-1, with D perhaps TRBD1 (5 bases). The CDR3 length is 16 residues. CDR1 is LNHDA and CDR2 is SQIVND in the germline V gene (reference sequence). The CDR3: CASSIRTGTRRTEAFF. DNA for the CDR3: TGTGCCAGCAGTATCCGAACAGGAACCCGGCGCACTGAAGCTTTCTTT. Drawing the rest from reference TRBV19 and TRBJ1-1, the complete variable domain is DGGITQSPKYLFRKEGQNVTLSCEQNLNHDAMYWYRQDPGQGLRLIYYSQIVNDFQKGDIAEGYSVSREKKESFPLTVTSAQKNPTAFYLCASSIRTGTRRTEAFFGQGTRLTVV.

For the CDR3, the DNA is TGTGCCAGCAGTGAAGTAACAGGGGGCAATGAGCAGTTCTTC. It encodes CASSEVTGGNEQFF. The chain is built from TRBV25-1 and TRBJ2-1; 8 bases are shared with TRBD1. Germline lookup yields CDR1 MGHDK and CDR2 SYGVNS. This CDR3 contains 14 residues. Trimming cost V 2 bases and J 6 bases; bases outside gene matches: 3.

This chain joins TRBV27 and TRBJ1-6; 7 bases line up with TRBD1. CDR1 and CDR2 (germline): MNHEY, SMNVEV (reference sequence). V gave up 7 bases and J gave up 8 bases; unmatched junction bases: 8. This CDR3 spans 14 amino acids. CDR3 amino acids: CASTLQGRHSPLHF. DNA for the CDR3: TGTGCCAGCACACTACAGGGGAGGCATTCACCCCTCCACTTT.

The chain carries TRBV11-2 and TRBJ2-7; 9 bases match TRBD1. The germline gives CDR1 SGHAT, CDR2 FQNNGV. J gave up 3 bases and V 8 bases, and 8 bases lay outside the gene matches. The length of the CDR3 is 14 residues. For the CDR3, the DNA is TGTGCCAGCGGCAACAGGGGGCTTGGCTACGAGCAGTACTTC. Translated, it gives CASGNRGLGYEQYF.

The chain links TRBV11-2 to TRBJ2-7, with 9 bases identical to TRBD1. The germline V gene encodes CDR1 SGHAT and CDR2 FQNNGV. Trimming cost V 3 bases and J 6 bases; bases outside gene matches: 9. The CDR3 runs to 15 residues. As DNA, the CDR3 is TGTGCCAGCAGCTTGGGAGGACAGGGGTCTGGCGAGCAGTACTTC. Protein: CASSLGGQGSGEQYF.

The DNA of the CDR3 is TGTGCCAGCAGTGAAGCTAGGGGAGGTGGCTACACCTTC. Its protein is CASSEARGGGYTF. The V call is TRBV2, the J call TRBJ1-2; tentative D call: TRBD1 (5 bases). The germline V gene has CDR1 SNHLY and CDR2 FYNNEI. The CDR3 extends over 13 amino acids. V was trimmed by 0 bases and J by 7 bases, leaving 9 bases between them.

This clone has just one count. J is TRBJ2-5 and V is TRBV28; TRBD1 aligns across 9 bases. Losses at the gene ends were 6 bases for V and 5 bases for J; bases not matched to a gene: 10. The CDR3 is 15 residues long. CDR1 is MDHEN, CDR2 SYDVKM, per germline. In DNA form, the CDR3 reads TGTGCCAGCAGGTGGGCCGGGACAGGGCAGGAGACCCAGTACTTC. Its translation is CASRWAGTGQETQYF.

This clone was counted between two and nine times. This chain connects TRBV7-9 to TRBJ1-5; maybe TRBD1 (6 bases). CDR1 and CDR2 from the germline V gene are SEHNR and FQNEAQ (reference sequence). There are 15 residues in the CDR3. V was shortened by 5 bases and J by 4 bases, with 15 bases between the two germline ends. The CDR3 here is CASSAGKGGNQPQHF. CDR3 sequence (DNA): TGTGCCAGCAGCGCCGGGAAGGGGGGGAATCAGCCCCAGCATTTT.